The 24 T cell receptor beta chains presented below share a single source sample, sequenced in a study of CD8 T cells in ankylosing spondylitis. These receptors' targets are unknown. Each CDR3 protein gets one entry after TCRdb re-called the 5' RACE reads with MiXCR. The sample holds about 130,000 distinct CDR3 sequences, about a sixth seen once. Study conclusions and caveats: Made up of 7 to 9 highly homologous variants, a TCR beta motif appeared characteristic of ankylosing spondylitis blood.

Sequencing input: blood, either unsorted or a sorted T cell fraction (not recorded which). The receptor set was obtained from a male donor with ankylosing spondylitis.

The sample holds one count of this clonotype. J is TRBJ2-2 and V is TRBV27, with no clear D. Germline V lookup: CDR1 MNHEY, CDR2 SMNVEV (reference sequence). The CDR3 length is 12 residues. V shed 6 bases and J shed 6 bases, with 8 bases lying between them. The CDR3 sequence is CASRPSPGELFF. CDR3 nucleotide sequence: TGTGCCAGCAGACCTTCCCCCGGGGAGCTGTTTTTT.

This chain links TRBV20-1 with TRBJ2-7, with 11 bases matching TRBD2. Germline lookup yields CDR1 DFQATT and CDR2 SNEGSKA (reference sequence). V was clipped by 6 bases and J by 4 bases; unmatched bases: 11. The CDR3 is 15 amino acids. The CDR3 DNA follows: TGCAGTGCCGTCCCGGGACTAGCGGAACATTACGAGCAGTACTTC. It translates to CSAVPGLAEHYEQYF.

This chain connects TRBV20-1 to TRBJ1-2; D call uncertain. CDR1 and CDR2 (germline): DFQATT, SNEGSKA (reference sequence). Trimming shortened V by 1 base and J by 3 bases, and 12 bases separated the two germline ends. The CDR3 is 14 residues long. The CDR3 loop reads CSARGPQDHYGYTF. Here the CDR3 DNA reads TGCAGTGCTAGAGGACCTCAGGACCACTATGGCTACACCTTC.

In its sample, this clonotype was seen a few times. The V call is TRBV7-2, the J call TRBJ2-1, with D uncertain. The V end was cut by 2 bases, the J end by 5 bases, with 7 bases between. The CDR3 is 13 amino acids. Germline CDR1 is SGHTA and CDR2 is FQGNSA. Here the CDR3 DNA reads TGTGCCAGCAGCTTAAGTACAGACAATGAGCAGTTCTTC. It encodes CASSLSTDNEQFF.

This chain links TRBV7-9 with TRBJ2-1; D could derive from TRBD1 or TRBD2 (6 bases each). Trimming left V 1 base short and J 2 bases short, with 9 bases between. Germline V gene data show CDR1 as SEHNR and CDR2 as FQNEAQ (reference sequence). The CDR3 totals 15 residues. CDR3 sequence reads: CASSLVGGTYNEQFF. Here the CDR3 DNA reads TGTGCCAGCAGCTTAGTAGGGGGGACCTACAATGAGCAGTTCTTC.

Ten or more counts support this clonotype. The rearrangement links TRBV2 to TRBJ2-1, with 7 positions matching TRBD2. The CDR3 covers 12 residues. With V trimmed by 6 bases and J by 9 bases, 5 bases remained unmatched. Germline V gene lookup returns CDR1 SNHLY and CDR2 FYNNEI. The CDR3 loop is CASRPPSGEQFF. The DNA for the CDR3 is TGTGCCAGCAGACCACCTAGCGGTGAGCAGTTCTTC. The full variable domain, with the rest looked up from reference TRBV2 and TRBJ2-1, is EPEVTQTPSHQVTQMGQEVILRCVPISNHLYFYWYRQILGQKVEFLVSFYNNEISEKSEIFDDQFSVERPDGSNFTLKIRSTKLEDSAMYFCASRPPSGEQFFGPGTRLTVL.

In its sample, this clonotype was seen many times. The J gene is TRBJ2-4, the V gene TRBV5-1; D is perhaps TRBD1 (6 bases). This CDR3 has 16 amino acids. Germline assignment: CDR1 SGHRS and CDR2 YFSETQ. The V gene lost 2 bases and the J gene lost 3 bases, with 15 bases spanning the gap. CDR3 nucleotides: TGCGCCAGCAGCTTCACAGGGTTCGTCGACAAAAACATTCAGTACTTC. Its translation: CASSFTGFVDKNIQYF.

This clonotype was seen a handful of times. The V and J genes are TRBV5-4 and TRBJ2-5; 7 positions agree with TRBD2. The germline gives CDR1 SGHNT, CDR2 YYREEE (reference sequence). The CDR3 contains 15 residues. V lost 4 bases to trimming and J lost 3 bases; unmatched junction nucleotides: 9. CDR3 in amino acids: CASSPLGGAEETQYF. The CDR3 coding sequence is TGTGCCAGCAGCCCCCTGGGAGGGGCCGAAGAGACCCAGTACTTC.

V gene TRBV2 combines with J gene TRBJ2-7, with unresolved D. The V gene's germline CDR1 is SNHLY and CDR2 FYNNEI. Trimming took 6 bases from V and 5 from J, leaving 11 bases between them. This CDR3 region has 12 residues. DNA of the CDR3: TGTGCCAGCAGAGCACGTCTAGACGAGCAGTACTTC. Its translation is CASRARLDEQYF.

The CDR3 DNA reads as TGTGCCACCAGCAGAGGGACTAGCGGGAGACGAGGGTACAATGAGCAGTTCTTC. Translated: CATSRGTSGRRGYNEQFF. V gene TRBV15 combines with J gene TRBJ2-1; 13 bases align to TRBD2. Per the germline V gene, CDR1 is LNHNV and CDR2 is YYDKDF (reference sequence). The CDR3 sequence is 18 residues long. Trimming removed 1 base from V and 4 bases from J; junction bases left unmatched: 7.

V gene TRBV27 combines with J gene TRBJ2-7, with D perhaps TRBD2 (5 bases). V lost 6 bases and J 6 bases, leaving 9 bases between the germline ends. The germline V gene encodes CDR1 MNHEY and CDR2 SMNVEV (reference sequence). CDR3 size: 11 residues. CDR3 protein: CASRRGSEQYF. The CDR3 nucleotides read TGTGCCAGCAGGCGAGGGAGCGAGCAGTACTTC.

The J gene is TRBJ2-1, the V gene TRBV20-1; weak D call: TRBD2 (6 bases). Germline V CDR1 and CDR2: DFQATT, SNEGSKA (reference sequence). Trimming took off 5 bases at V and 10 bases at J, with 15 bases between the two ends. The CDR3 consists of 12 residues. The CDR3 DNA sequence: TGCAGTGCTTCCCAGGCGGGGACCGAGCAGTTCTTC. Its translation: CSASQAGTEQFF.

This clonotype has more than one count but fewer than ten. The genes are TRBV12-5 and TRBJ1-5; 7 nucleotides align to TRBD1. The CDR3 has 15 amino acids. Germline values: CDR1 LGHNT, CDR2 FRNRAP. The V gene end was trimmed by 4 bases and the J gene end by 3 bases; junction bases not matched to a gene: 6. The CDR3: CASGSDRTVNQPQHF. The CDR3 DNA reads as TGTGCTAGTGGTTCGGACAGGACGGTCAATCAGCCCCAGCATTTT.

This clonotype was counted at least ten times. V is TRBV5-6 and J is TRBJ2-1; 7 nucleotides line up with TRBD2. The germline V gene has CDR1 SGHDT and CDR2 YYEEEE. The CDR3 runs 13 residues. V was clipped by 0 bases and J by 9 bases; unmatched bases: 3. CDR3 sequence: CASSLETSFEQFF. DNA for the CDR3: TGTGCCAGCAGCTTGGAGACTAGCTTTGAGCAGTTCTTC.

CDR3 in amino acids: CASSDGDIAYEQYF. The DNA for the CDR3 is TGTGCCAGCAGCGACGGCGACATTGCCTACGAGCAGTACTTC. The chain uses TRBV6-2 or TRBV6-3 and TRBJ2-7; no clear D gene. The length of the CDR3 is 14 residues. Trimming pared 6 bases from V and 2 bases from J, leaving 14 bases between. Germline-derived CDR1 and CDR2 are MNHEY and SVGEGT.

This clonotype came up a few times. This chain links TRBV5-1 with TRBJ2-3; D call uncertain. This CDR3 has 15 residues. V was cut by 0 bases and J by 5 bases, with 13 bases left in between. From germline, CDR1 is SGHRS and CDR2 YFSETQ. The CDR3, as DNA: TGCGCCAGCAGCTTGGTGTCAGGATCCATAGATACGCAGTATTTT. Its translation: CASSLVSGSIDTQYF.

This rearrangement joins TRBV12-3 or TRBV12-4 to TRBJ1-2, with D hard to call. Trimming removed 2 bases from V and 2 bases from J, with 9 bases in between. The CDR3 runs to 14 residues. This CDR3 is CASSLSYRNYGYTF. CDR3 in DNA: TGTGCCAGCAGTTTAAGTTACAGAAACTATGGCTACACCTTC.

This clonotype was recorded only once. In DNA, the CDR3 is TGTGCCAGCAGTTTTGGGGTTTCCACCTACGAGCAGTACTTC. This encodes CASSFGVSTYEQYF. The chain uses TRBV27 and TRBJ2-7; D not resolved. The germline gives CDR1 MNHEY, CDR2 SMNVEV (reference sequence). Trimming removed 3 bases from V and 2 bases from J, with 11 bases in between. CDR3 length: 14 residues.

This clonotype was seen only a few times. The rearrangement uses TRBV20-1 and TRBJ2-3; D is unclear. V lost 3 bases and J 4 bases, leaving 17 bases between the germline ends. The CDR3 is made up of 15 amino acids. Germline-derived CDR1 and CDR2 are DFQATT and SNEGSKA (reference sequence). The chain's CDR3 is CSARRTRLYPDTQYF. The DNA for the CDR3 is TGCAGTGCTAGGAGGACCAGACTTTATCCAGATACGCAGTATTTT.

This clonotype was counted many times. V gene TRBV9 combines with J gene TRBJ2-7; 7 bases line up with TRBD2. V shed 3 bases, J shed 2 bases, and the junction held 8 bases outside the gene matches. From germline, CDR1 is SGDLS and CDR2 YYNGEE. CDR3 length: 15 residues. DNA of the CDR3: TGTGCCAGCAGCGCTAGCGGAGTCGTAACCTACGAGCAGTACTTC. This gives the protein CASSASGVVTYEQYF.

This clonotype turned up a few times. The chain couples TRBV6-2 or TRBV6-3 to TRBJ2-7, with 9 nucleotides matching TRBD1. The germline V gene encodes CDR1 MNHEY and CDR2 SVGEGT. V dropped 4 bases and J dropped 4; count of bases not matched to a gene: 5. This CDR3 comprises 14 residues. The CDR3 DNA sequence: TGTGCCAGCAGTTCGGGGACAGGGAGGTACGAGCAGTACTTC. It translates to CASSSGTGRYEQYF.

J is TRBJ2-7 and V is TRBV3-1; 7 nucleotides match TRBD2. This CDR3 is built from 15 residues. Germline CDR1 LGHDT, CDR2 YNNKEL (reference sequence). Unmatched junction bases numbered 11, after V lost 5 bases and J lost 4 bases. The CDR3 sequence is CASSKHLADFYEQYF. Here the CDR3 DNA reads TGTGCCAGCAGCAAACACCTAGCGGATTTTTACGAGCAGTACTTC.

The table lists this clonotype with a few counts. The rearrangement joins TRBV20-1 to TRBJ2-7; the D gene could be TRBD1 or TRBD2 (5 bases each). V was clipped by 6 bases and J by 2 bases, with 14 bases between them. This CDR3 is built from 13 residues. Germline values: CDR1 DFQATT, CDR2 SNEGSKA (reference sequence). CDR3 in DNA: TGCAGTGCCACCGGGACGGCTGCCTACGAGCAGTACTTC. Encoded protein: CSATGTAAYEQYF.

This clonotype showed up just a few times. The chain couples TRBV27 to TRBJ2-1, with D unclear. The CDR3 is 14 amino acids. Trimming cost V 3 bases and J 8 bases, with 14 bases left between them. Germline V gene data show CDR1 as MNHEY and CDR2 as SMNVEV (reference sequence). The DNA for the CDR3 is TGTGCCAGCAGTTTTCGGAGTAGCCTGGATGAGCAGTTCTTC. Protein: CASSFRSSLDEQFF.